The source of this TCR beta chain is a study of metastatic and nonmetastatic thyroid tumors. About the research overall: Across blood and tumor or nodule tissue, repertoires from malignant and benign thyroid patients were compared with one another. Broader study findings: For both blood and tumor, malignant thyroid tumors reportedly showed significantly higher TCR beta diversity than benign nodules did.

Germline CDR1 and CDR2: SGHAT and FQNNGV. The V and J ends lost 3 bases and 8 bases respectively, with 17 bases between them. The CDR3 runs to 15 residues. Patients had received no treatment of any kind before thyroid surgery. As to this clone: Its cognate antigen is unknown.

Per the authors' pipeline: Researchers built a distant-metastasis classifier for papillary thyroid cancer that drew on CDR3 differences across clinicopathological groups. TCRdb re-called the PCR reads with MiXCR. The V and J calls here are based on TCRdb, not the publication. This sample has tens of thousands of clones, with roughly a quarter found just once. The chain couples TRBV11-2 to TRBJ2-1, with D possibly TRBD1 on 6 matching bases. Input material: blood. This TCR was recovered from a female donor with papillary thyroid cancer or a benign thyroid nodule (not recorded which). Some clones in this sample may be carry-over from other donors' samples. CDR3 in DNA: TGTGCCAGCAGCTTGGGGCACCGGGACATCTATGAGCAGTTCTTC. It specifies CASSLGHRDIYEQFF. Drawing the rest from reference TRBV11-2 and TRBJ2-1, the complete variable domain is EAGVAQSPRYKIIEKRQSVAFWCNPISGHATLYWYQQILGQGPKLLIQFQNNGVVDDSQLPKDRFSAERLKGVDSTLKIQPAKLEDSAVYLCASSLGHRDIYEQFFGPGTRLTVL.